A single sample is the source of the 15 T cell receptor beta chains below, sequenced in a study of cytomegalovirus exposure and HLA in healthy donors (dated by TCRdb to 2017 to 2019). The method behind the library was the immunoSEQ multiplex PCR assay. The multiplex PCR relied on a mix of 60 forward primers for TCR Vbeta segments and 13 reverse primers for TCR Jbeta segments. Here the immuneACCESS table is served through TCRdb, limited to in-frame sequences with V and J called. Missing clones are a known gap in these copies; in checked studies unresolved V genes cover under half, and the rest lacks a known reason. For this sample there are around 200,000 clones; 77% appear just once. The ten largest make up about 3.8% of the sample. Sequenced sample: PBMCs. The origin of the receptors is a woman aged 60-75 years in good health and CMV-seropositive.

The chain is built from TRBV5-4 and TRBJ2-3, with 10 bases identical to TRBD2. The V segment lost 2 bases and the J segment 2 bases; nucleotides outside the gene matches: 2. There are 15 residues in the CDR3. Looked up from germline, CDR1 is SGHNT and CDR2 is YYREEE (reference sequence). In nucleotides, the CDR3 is TGTGCCAGCAGCTTAGCGGGGGGGCCCACAGATACGCAGTATTTT. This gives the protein CASSLAGGPTDTQYF.

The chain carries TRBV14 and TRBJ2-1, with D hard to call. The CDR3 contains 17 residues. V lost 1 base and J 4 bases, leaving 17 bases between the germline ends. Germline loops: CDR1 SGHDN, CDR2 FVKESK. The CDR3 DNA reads TGTGCCAGCAGCCAAGGAAGCCCCGCCGTTCGGTACAATGAGCAGTTCTTC. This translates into CASSQGSPAVRYNEQFF. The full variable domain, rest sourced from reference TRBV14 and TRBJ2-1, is EAGVTQFPSHSVIEKGQTVTLRCDPISGHDNLYWYRRVMGKEIKFLLHFVKESKQDESGMPNNRFLAERTGGTYSTLKVQPAELEDSGVYFCASSQGSPAVRYNEQFFGPGTRLTVL.

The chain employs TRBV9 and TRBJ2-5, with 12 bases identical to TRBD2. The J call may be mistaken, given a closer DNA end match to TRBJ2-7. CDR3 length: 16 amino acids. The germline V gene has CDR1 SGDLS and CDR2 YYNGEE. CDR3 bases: TGTGCCAGCAGCGTAGGGGCGACTAGCGGGAGCTACGAGCAGTACTTC. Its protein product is CASSVGATSGSYEQYF.

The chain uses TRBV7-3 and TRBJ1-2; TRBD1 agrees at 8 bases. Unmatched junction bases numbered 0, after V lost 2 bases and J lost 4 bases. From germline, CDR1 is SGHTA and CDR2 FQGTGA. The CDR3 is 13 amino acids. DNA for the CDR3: TGTGCCAGCAGCTTAGGACAGGGCTATGGCTACACCTTC. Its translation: CASSLGQGYGYTF.

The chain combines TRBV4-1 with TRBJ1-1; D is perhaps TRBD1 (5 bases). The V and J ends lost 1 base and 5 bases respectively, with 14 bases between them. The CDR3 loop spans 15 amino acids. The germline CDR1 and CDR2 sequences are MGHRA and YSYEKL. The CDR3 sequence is CASSQGEVRGTEAFF. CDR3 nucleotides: TGCGCCAGCAGCCAAGGTGAGGTGCGGGGGACTGAAGCTTTCTTT.

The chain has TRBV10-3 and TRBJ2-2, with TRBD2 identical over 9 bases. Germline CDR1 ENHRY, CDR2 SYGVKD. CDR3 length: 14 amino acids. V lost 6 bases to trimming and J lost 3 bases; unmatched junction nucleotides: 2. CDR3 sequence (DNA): TGTGCCATCAGGGAGCGGGGGGACACCGGGGAGCTGTTTTTT. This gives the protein CAIRERGDTGELFF.

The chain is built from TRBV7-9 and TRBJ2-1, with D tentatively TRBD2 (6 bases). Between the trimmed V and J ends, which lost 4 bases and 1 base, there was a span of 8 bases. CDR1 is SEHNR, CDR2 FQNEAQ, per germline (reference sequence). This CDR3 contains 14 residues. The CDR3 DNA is TGTGCCAGCAGCTCCCTAGCGTCCTACAATGAGCAGTTCTTC. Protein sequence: CASSSLASYNEQFF.

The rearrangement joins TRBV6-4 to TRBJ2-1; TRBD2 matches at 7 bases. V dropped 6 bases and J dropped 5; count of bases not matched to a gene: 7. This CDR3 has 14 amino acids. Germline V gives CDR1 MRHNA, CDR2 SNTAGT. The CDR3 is CASRASGANNEQFF. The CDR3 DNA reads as TGTGCCAGCAGGGCTAGCGGCGCCAACAATGAGCAGTTCTTC.

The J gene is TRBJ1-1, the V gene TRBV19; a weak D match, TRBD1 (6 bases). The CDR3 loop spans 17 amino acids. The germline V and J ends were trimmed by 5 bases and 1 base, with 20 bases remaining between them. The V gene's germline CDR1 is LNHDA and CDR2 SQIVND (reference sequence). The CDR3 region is CASSPRTGLVGNTEAFF. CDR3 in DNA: TGTGCCAGTAGTCCCAGAACAGGGCTGGTAGGGAACACTGAAGCTTTCTTT.

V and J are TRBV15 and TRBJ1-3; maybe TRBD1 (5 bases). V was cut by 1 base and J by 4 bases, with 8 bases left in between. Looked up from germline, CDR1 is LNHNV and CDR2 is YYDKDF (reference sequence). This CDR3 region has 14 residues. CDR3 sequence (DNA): TGTGCCACCAGCAGAGCAGGGTCCGGAAACACCATATATTTT. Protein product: CATSRAGSGNTIYF.

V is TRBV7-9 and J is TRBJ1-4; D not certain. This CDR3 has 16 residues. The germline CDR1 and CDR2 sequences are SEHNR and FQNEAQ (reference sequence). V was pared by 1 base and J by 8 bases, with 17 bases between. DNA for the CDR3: TGTGCCAGCAGCTTAGTGACGGACGGGGTGAGCGAAAAACTGTTTTTT. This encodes CASSLVTDGVSEKLFF.

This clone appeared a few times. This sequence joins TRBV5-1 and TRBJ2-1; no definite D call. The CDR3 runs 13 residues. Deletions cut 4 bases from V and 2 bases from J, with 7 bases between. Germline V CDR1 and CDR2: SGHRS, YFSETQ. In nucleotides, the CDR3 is TGCGCCAGCAGCGTGGATACCTACAATGAGCAGTTCTTC. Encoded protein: CASSVDTYNEQFF.

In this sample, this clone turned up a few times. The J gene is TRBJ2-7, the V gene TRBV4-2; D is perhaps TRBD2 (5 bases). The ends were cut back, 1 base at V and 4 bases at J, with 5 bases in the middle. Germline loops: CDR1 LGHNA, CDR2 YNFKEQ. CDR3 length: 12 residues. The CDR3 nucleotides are TGTGCCAGCAGCCAAGGGACTTACGAGCAGTACTTC. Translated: CASSQGTYEQYF.

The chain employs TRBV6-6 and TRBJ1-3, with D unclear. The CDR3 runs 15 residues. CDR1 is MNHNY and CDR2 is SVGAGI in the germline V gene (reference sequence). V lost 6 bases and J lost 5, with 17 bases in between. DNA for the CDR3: TGTGCCAGCAGGTCGACACATATCGATAGAAACACCATATATTTT. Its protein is CASRSTHIDRNTIYF.

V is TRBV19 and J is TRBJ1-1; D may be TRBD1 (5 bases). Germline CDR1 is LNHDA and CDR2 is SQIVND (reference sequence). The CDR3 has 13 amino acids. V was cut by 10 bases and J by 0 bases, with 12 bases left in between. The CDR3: CATFREMNTEAFF. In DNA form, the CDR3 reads TGTGCCACTTTCAGGGAAATGAACACTGAAGCTTTCTTT.